This T cell receptor (beta chain) appears in the sequencing data of a study of cytomegalovirus exposure and HLA in healthy donors (dated by TCRdb to 2016 to 2017). About the full investigation: According to an earlier analysis of 450 to 650 of the donors, about 170 million T cells yielded over 90 million unique TCR beta sequences and approximately 280 Gb of sequence data. Both class I and class II loci were covered by HLA typing, at four-digit resolution. To predict cytomegalovirus infection status, the study brought together high-throughput TCR immunosequencing, statistical association of individual TCRs with disease status, and machine learning. The study used immunosequencing to profile the T cell repertoires of approximately 690 subjects and linked those repertoires to cytomegalovirus serostatus. To study patterns of TCR occurrence, a later analysis re-analyzed previously published TCR beta repertoires from 500 to 850 donors and added high-resolution HLA genotyping. In addition to the first cohort of 666 subjects, a separate validation cohort of 130 or so different subjects was used. An earlier analysis of a few hundred of the donors applied high-throughput TCR beta sequencing to assess whether each TCR beta V gene segment acted as functional or pseudogenic. The number of donors typed differed by locus, with about 629-640 for A, B, C, DRB1 and DQB1, 522 for DQA1, some 570 for DPA1, and some 470 for DPB1. Of the roughly 400 genotyped donors, 75% to 85% were placed in the genetic ancestry cluster associated with self-reported Caucasian donors. Roughly 5 DR-DQ haplotypes were handled as single units for association and clustering, since linkage in the cohort was strong. Donor age, sex, ethnicity and CMV serostatus were collected together with the repertoire data. Rather than using new phenotypic data, the later analysis identified candidate immune exposures from TCR beta sequences and from how often those sequences occurred across donors. The study was designed to test whether signatures of past pathogen exposure could be identified by cataloging public T cell receptors. An early release covering 500 to 750 HLA-typed donors comprised roughly 300 gigabases of sequencing data and 85 million or so unique TCR sequences. Among around 400 genotyped donors of the cohort, an average of approximately 240,000 unique TCR beta nucleotide sequences was sequenced per donor, of which roughly 17% were non-productive. Every repertoire in the discovery cohort had been generated on one and the same sequencing platform. Genome-wide SNP genotypes for about 65% of the 666 donors were used in a later genetic analysis, which treated that subset as a discovery cohort.

The cohort consisted of 666 healthy bone marrow donors. Cohort members were all nominally healthy when sampled, although unrecorded immune exposures were likely present. The donor was CMV seropositive and was included in the group of almost 300 seropositive cohort members. A peripheral blood sample was collected from each donor, and TCR beta sequencing was performed on peripheral blood mononuclear cells. Genomic DNA was extracted from the blood cell samples with the Qiagen DNeasy Blood Extraction Kit. This clone was picked up a small number of times. It has no known antigen specificity. No base quality information exists; no much larger clone differs at one position. The germline V gene provides CDR1 SGHTA and CDR2 FQGTGA. Reading from cysteine to phenylalanine, the CDR3 counts 17 amino acids. The CDR3 DNA has 51 bases and is translated from base 1. The V and J ends are trimmed by 1 base and 4 bases, leaving 19 bases between them.

Broader findings and caveats from the paper: In a later analysis, HLA-associated TCR beta chains showed more clonal expansion and lower generation probabilities than non-associated chains that were equally common. Because HLA typing was unavailable for some donors at each locus, only the typed subset was used in association tests. A cluster of highly shared sequence variants was judged likely to be a technical artifact of the sequencing pipeline. The only immune exposure information available for the cohort was CMV serostatus. When HLA alleles, especially DR and DQ, strongly co-occurred, TCR associations were difficult to assign to individual alleles. The presence/absence analyses assumed that sequencing depth was roughly uniform across donors, and that assumption may not be true. Because counts were too low, seventeen rarely observed V segments, including chromosome 9 orphons, were excluded from the earlier analysis of around 640 of the donors. Three of the identified cytomegalovirus-associated TCR beta chains were confirmed in vitro to be specific for cytomegalovirus antigens. Linkage disequilibrium might explain the correlated functional status among segregating V segments, but an unknown experimental factor could not be excluded. Across donors, most TCR sequences were observed very rarely, whereas some public TCRs were present in many individuals. An association between a missense DCLRE1C variant and V-gene and J-gene trimming of TCR beta chains was found in a later genetic analysis and replicated in an independent cohort. According to a later analysis, most CMV-associated TCR beta chains appeared to be HLA-restricted, and the HLA associations seemed to be driven largely by CMV exposure. This cohort had only TCR beta chains sequenced, and the lack of alpha or paired-chain data limited which features could be detected. Some IMGT-functional V segments, including TRBV6-2 and TRBV6-3, could not be told apart with the 87-base-pair reads, so those segments were excluded. In a later analysis, 16,951 TCR beta sequences were associated with specific HLA alleles at a false discovery rate of 0.05. In a later analysis, several top co-occurrence clusters were reported to appear linked to parvovirus B19, influenza, CMV and Epstein-Barr virus. Compared with the approximately 670-donor mean, donors in an Asian-associated ancestry cluster had fewer N-insertions in productive TCRs, according to a later genetic analysis. Broadly in line with IMGT annotations, most TCR beta V segments showed up in productive rearrangements about 87% or about 30% of the time in an earlier analysis of around 550 of the donors. A further reported finding was that TCR beta sequences accurately predicted the HLA-A and HLA-B alleles for most subjects in the first cohort. In a later analysis, TCR association rates were found to vary across HLA loci, with the most associated TCRs seen for DRB1 alleles and the fewest for HLA-C alleles. It was suggested by the authors that the approach could potentially be generalized to other disease states and immunological phenotypes. The study gave a list of some 150 TCR beta chains associated with cytomegalovirus. Cytomegalovirus status was reported to be diagnosed by the classifier with high specificity and sensitivity in both the original and validation cohorts.

The library relied on the immunoSEQ multiplex PCR assay. For the multiplex PCR, a mixture combining 60 forward primers for TCR Vbeta segments and 13 reverse primers for TCR Jbeta segments was used. A multiplex PCR assay on genomic DNA amplified the CDR3 region of rearranged TCR beta genes. The amplified TCR beta libraries were sequenced on the Illumina HiSeq System as 87-base-pair reads. Under the source paper's analysis protocol: A later analysis counted about 80 million unique TCR beta chains across the 550 to 750 repertoires, and some 11 million of these chains were shared by at least two donors. A nearest-neighbor algorithm error-corrected the raw reads and collapsed the reads into unique sequences, merging closely related sequences to remove PCR and sequencing errors. CDR3 sequences were aligned to IMGT reference sequences to assign V, D and J gene segments. Each retained sequence needed at least a six-nucleotide match to both a V gene segment and a J gene segment. A rearrangement was called productive if the CDR3 had no stop codons and remained in frame with V and J, and every other rearrangement was called non-productive. Following IMGT convention, CDR3 was defined as the stretch from the second conserved V-encoded cysteine up to the conserved J-encoded phenylalanine. The earlier analysis of about 640 of the donors excluded any sequence lacking an unambiguous match to a single V gene segment. An earlier analysis of 587 of the donors called V segments functional above 56.7% productive rearrangements and segregating when the between-donor standard deviation exceeded 5%. To diagnose cytomegalovirus status from the catalog of TCR beta chain sequences, a statistical classification framework was built. A later analysis assigned V and J genes by comparing TCR nucleotide sequences with IMGT/GENE-DB human TR gene sequences. The TCRdist pipeline was used in a later analysis to assign CDR3 sequences and most-parsimonious VDJ recombination scenarios. In a later analysis, each TCR beta chain was defined by its CDR3 amino acid sequence together with its V-gene family, and reads lacking a unique V-gene family were excluded. In a later analysis, 450 to 600 highly shared, low-generation-probability nucleotide sequences were removed to address suspected cross-contamination and a sequencing artifact. A later analysis calculated a clonal expansion index for each public chain from normalized within-repertoire ranks of inferred template counts. A later analysis computed generation probabilities with a VDJ recombination model fitted to out-of-frame rearrangements, and checked the results against IGoR. Hypergeometric tests were used in a later analysis to score TCR-TCR, TCR-HLA and TCR-CMV co-occurrence, with a repertoire-size bias correction applied to the TCR pairs. False discovery rates were estimated in a later analysis by permuting HLA or CMV assignments 20 times. In a later analysis, co-occurring TCRs were grouped using DBSCAN, and TCRdist sequence similarity was added for clustering within HLA-allele-positive subsets. Repertoires with fewer than 30,000 or more than 120,000 public chains, plus five repertoires with anomalous nucleotide sharing, were excluded from co-occurrence clustering. Here the immuneACCESS table is served through TCRdb, limited to in-frame sequences with V and J called. Missing clones are a known gap in these copies; in checked studies unresolved V genes cover under half, and the rest lacks a known reason. Clone size and the V and J calls come from that table; the DNA yielded D and trimming. The sample records over 130,000 clones, more than 75% of which are singletons. The ten largest account for around 6.6% of the sample.

Sequenced: PBMCs. The rearranged chain carries TRBV7-3 and TRBJ1-1, with a weak D call of TRBD1 (6 bases match). This TCR derives from a woman aged 40-49 years in good health and CMV-seropositive. The CDR3 reads as follows: CASSLRGTLKWGTEAFF. The nucleotide sequence reads TGTGCCAGCAGCTTAAGAGGGACACTAAAATGGGGCACTGAAGCTTTCTTT.